Shown below are 12 T cell receptor beta chains from a single sample sequenced in a study of cytomegalovirus exposure and HLA in healthy donors. The study ran its PCR with 60 Vbeta and 13 Jbeta primers. The repertoire was sequenced with immunoSEQ multiplex PCR; TCRdb's copy has only in-frame clones and lacks some. The sample carries under 95,000 clones, around 80% recorded once. The sequenced material came from PBMCs. Receptors were obtained from a male donor in good health and CMV-seronegative.

This clone was observed a few times. This sequence joins TRBV2 and TRBJ2-2; D is undetermined. With 4 bases removed from V and 2 bases from J, the gap between germline ends came to 11 bases. Germline assignment: CDR1 SNHLY and CDR2 FYNNEI. This CDR3 is built from 15 residues. The CDR3 DNA is TGTGCCAGCAGTGCCTCAGTTATAAACACCGGGGAGCTGTTTTTT. This gives the protein CASSASVINTGELFF.

The rearrangement links TRBV5-1 to TRBJ2-3; a possible D gene is TRBD1 (5 bases). Trimming removed 2 bases from V and 6 bases from J, with 10 bases in between. The CDR3 runs to 13 residues. Germline V lookup: CDR1 SGHRS, CDR2 YFSETQ. Here the CDR3 reads CASSFRDEDTQYF. As DNA, the CDR3 is TGCGCCAGCAGCTTCAGGGATGAGGATACGCAGTATTTT. The full variable domain, rest sourced from reference TRBV5-1 and TRBJ2-3, is KAGVTQTPRYLIKTRGQQVTLSCSPISGHRSVSWYQQTPGQGLQFLFEYFSETQRNKGNFPGRFSGRQFSNSRSEMNVSTLELGDSALYLCASSFRDEDTQYFGPGTRLTVL.

The chain recombines TRBV6-1 with TRBJ1-1, with D unresolved. Germline V CDR1 and CDR2: MNHNS, SASEGT. Trimming cost V 4 bases and J 4 bases, with 22 bases left between them. The CDR3 is 17 amino acids. This CDR3 is CASSAPYYEEVGTEAFF. CDR3 in DNA: TGTGCCAGCAGTGCCCCCTACTATGAGGAGGTGGGCACTGAAGCTTTCTTT.

This clone has more than one count but fewer than ten. This chain joins TRBV5-1 and TRBJ1-2; D might be TRBD1 (6 bases). Trimming pared 2 bases from V and 5 bases from J, leaving 10 bases between. The CDR3 has 13 residues. Germline V gene sequence: CDR1 SGHRS, CDR2 YFSETQ. CDR3 nucleotides: TGCGCCAGCAGCTTAAGGACAGCATATGGCTACACCTTC. Translation gives CASSLRTAYGYTF.

V gene TRBV12-5 combines with J gene TRBJ1-3, with 9 nucleotides matching TRBD1. Losses at the gene ends were 1 base for V and 5 bases for J; bases not matched to a gene: 3. The CDR3 sequence is 15 residues long. Looked up from germline, CDR1 is LGHNT and CDR2 is FRNRAP. CDR3: CASGLGTGVRNTIYF. The CDR3 DNA follows: TGTGCTAGTGGTTTGGGGACAGGGGTCAGAAACACCATATATTTT.

This clone appeared once. The chain couples TRBV5-4 to TRBJ2-3, with 7 bases matching TRBD2. Germline V lookup: CDR1 SGHNT, CDR2 YYREEE (reference sequence). The CDR3 runs 15 residues. V lost 4 bases to trimming and J lost 3 bases; unmatched junction nucleotides: 8. The CDR3 nucleotides are TGTGCCAGCAGCCCTGGGGAGGGAGGGACAGATACGCAGTATTTT. Protein sequence: CASSPGEGGTDTQYF.

This clone showed up just a few times. This chain uses TRBV7-9 with TRBJ2-3; D perhaps matches TRBD1 (5 bases). Trimming removed 3 bases from V and 2 bases from J, with 9 bases in between. This CDR3 has 14 residues. Germline V gives CDR1 SEHNR, CDR2 FQNEAQ (reference sequence). CDR3 nucleotides: TGTGCCAGCAGCTTCAGGGCGTTCACAGATACGCAGTATTTT. Protein: CASSFRAFTDTQYF.

This clone was counted once. The V gene is TRBV2, the J gene TRBJ2-2, with D possibly TRBD1 on 6 matching bases. Germline CDR1 is SNHLY and CDR2 is FYNNEI. V shed 6 bases and J shed 0 bases, with 17 bases lying between them. This CDR3 is 17 amino acids long. CDR3 sequence reads: CASRQQGPVTNTGELFF. The CDR3 nucleotides read TGTGCCAGCAGGCAACAGGGTCCGGTGACGAACACCGGGGAGCTGTTTTTT.

V usage is TRBV5-1 and J usage is TRBJ2-1; maybe TRBD1 (6 bases). The CDR3 is 13 amino acids. CDR1 is SGHRS, CDR2 YFSETQ, per germline. With 7 bases removed from V and 10 bases from J, the gap between germline ends came to 18 bases. The CDR3 is CASGKVPQGEQFF. CDR3 coding DNA: TGCGCCAGCGGCAAAGTACCTCAGGGGGAGCAGTTCTTC.

The chain uses TRBV28 and TRBJ1-2; no reliable D call. The CDR3 has 15 amino acids. V gave up 2 bases and J gave up 0 bases, with 10 bases separating them. The germline V gene has CDR1 MDHEN and CDR2 SYDVKM. CDR3 coding DNA: TGTGCCAGCAGTTTAATAGCCGATTCTAACTATGGCTACACCTTC. This translates into CASSLIADSNYGYTF.

With respect to this clone: At one of its ends the junction is not consistent with the germline gene, which may arise from a read error. This chain links TRBV10-3 with TRBJ1-2; the D gene is possibly TRBD1 (5 bases). CDR1 is ENHRY, CDR2 SYGVKD, per germline. This CDR3 contains 12 residues. The CDR3 region has the DNA TGTTCCATGGAGACAGCTAACTATGGCTACACCTTC. Amino acid sequence: CSMETANYGYTF.

V usage is TRBV11-2 and J usage is TRBJ1-1; D is ambiguous. The V end was cut by 2 bases, the J end by 1 base, with 5 bases between. CDR3 length: 13 residues. The V gene's germline CDR1 is SGHAT and CDR2 FQNNGV. The CDR3 sequence: CASSLYRNTEAFF. The CDR3 bases are TGTGCCAGCAGCTTATACAGGAACACTGAAGCTTTCTTT.